The T cell receptor (beta chain) under discussion was sequenced for a study of shared clonotypes between healthy human individuals. General study points: Relative to memory subsets, naive subsets generally showed larger estimated richness.

As concerns this clone: Antigen specificity is unknown.

Researchers ran the assay at a deep level. Data came from immunoSEQ multiplex PCR; TCRdb stores just in-frame clones and leaves some out. The sample lists millions of clones; roughly 92% were seen once. The CDR3 is made up of 16 amino acids. Trimming pared 0 bases from V and 1 base from J, leaving 8 bases between. The germline gives CDR1 SGDLS, CDR2 YYNGEE. CD4+ cells underwent separation, giving CD45RA+ naive and CD45RA-negative memory subsets. The chain recombines TRBV9 with TRBJ2-6; no definite D call. This clonotype was sampled from a man aged 18 to 35 in good health. The source material was naive CD4+ T cells sorted from blood. Subset in this sample: CD45RA+ positively selected. The CDR3 bases are TGTGCCAGCAGCGTAGAACTCGGTTCTGGGGCCAACGTCCTGACTTTC. Encoded protein: CASSVELGSGANVLTF.